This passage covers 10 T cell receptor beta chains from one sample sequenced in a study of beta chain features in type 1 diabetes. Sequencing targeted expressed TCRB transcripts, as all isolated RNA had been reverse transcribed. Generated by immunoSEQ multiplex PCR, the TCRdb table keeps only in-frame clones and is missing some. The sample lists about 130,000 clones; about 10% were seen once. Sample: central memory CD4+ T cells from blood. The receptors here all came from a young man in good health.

The CDR3 DNA follows: TGCAGCGGGGACCCAGGGGCGCGGGAGACCCAGTACTTC. Translating gives CSGDPGARETQYF. The chain uses TRBV29-1 and TRBJ2-5; D perhaps matches TRBD1 (6 bases). CDR1 is SQVTM, CDR2 ANQGSEA, per germline. The CDR3 is 13 residues long. V lost 7 bases to trimming and J lost 5 bases, with 17 bases between them.

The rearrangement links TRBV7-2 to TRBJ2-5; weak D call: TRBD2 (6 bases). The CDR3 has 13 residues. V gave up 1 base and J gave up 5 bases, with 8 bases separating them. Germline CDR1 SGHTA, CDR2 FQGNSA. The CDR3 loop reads CASSLDAGETQYF. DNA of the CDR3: TGTGCCAGCAGCTTAGACGCGGGGGAGACCCAGTACTTC.

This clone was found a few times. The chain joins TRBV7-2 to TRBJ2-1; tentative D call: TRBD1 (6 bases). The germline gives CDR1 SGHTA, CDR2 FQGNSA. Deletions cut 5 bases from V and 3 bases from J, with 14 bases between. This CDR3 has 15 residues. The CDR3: CASSQGRDSYNEQFF. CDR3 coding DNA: TGTGCCAGCAGCCAGGGGAGAGACAGCTACAATGAGCAGTTCTTC.

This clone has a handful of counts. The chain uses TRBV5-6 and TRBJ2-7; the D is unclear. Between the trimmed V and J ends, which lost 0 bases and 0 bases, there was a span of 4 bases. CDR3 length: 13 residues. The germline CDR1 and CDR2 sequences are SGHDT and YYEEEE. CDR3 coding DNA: TGTGCCAGCAGCTTGGGGAGCTCCTACGAGCAGTACTTC. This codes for CASSLGSSYEQYF.

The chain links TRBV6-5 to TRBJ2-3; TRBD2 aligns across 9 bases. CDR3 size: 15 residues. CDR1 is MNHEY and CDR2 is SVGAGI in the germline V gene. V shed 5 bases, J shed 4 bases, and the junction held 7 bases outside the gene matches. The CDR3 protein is CASSSGGPPSDTQYF. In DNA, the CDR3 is TGTGCCAGCAGTAGCGGGGGGCCGCCCTCAGATACGCAGTATTTT.

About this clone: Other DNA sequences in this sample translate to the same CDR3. Here the CDR3 DNA reads TGCGCCAGCAGCCAGGGACAGGGGGCCGGGGAGACCCAGTACTTC. The encoded protein is CASSQGQGAGETQYF. The chain joins TRBV4-3 to TRBJ2-5, with 12 positions matching TRBD1. Germline lookup yields CDR1 LGHNA and CDR2 YSLEER. J was trimmed by 5 bases and V by 3 bases; bases with no gene match: 4. This CDR3 is built from 15 residues.

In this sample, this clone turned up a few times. The CDR3 DNA is TGCGCCAGCAGCCAAGGCAGGGGGCAAGGCTATGGCTACACCTTC. Protein product: CASSQGRGQGYGYTF. This sequence joins TRBV4-3 and TRBJ1-2; TRBD1 agrees at 8 bases. Trimming cost V 1 base and J 4 bases; bases outside gene matches: 5. From germline, CDR1 is LGHNA and CDR2 YSLEER. The CDR3 contains 15 residues.

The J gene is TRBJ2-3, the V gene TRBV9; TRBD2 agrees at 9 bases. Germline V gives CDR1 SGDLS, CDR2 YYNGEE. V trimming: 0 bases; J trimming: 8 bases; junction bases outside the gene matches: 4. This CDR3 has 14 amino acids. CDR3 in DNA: TGTGCCAGCAGCGTAGGCGGGGGGGCCGTTACGCAGTATTTT. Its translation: CASSVGGGAVTQYF.

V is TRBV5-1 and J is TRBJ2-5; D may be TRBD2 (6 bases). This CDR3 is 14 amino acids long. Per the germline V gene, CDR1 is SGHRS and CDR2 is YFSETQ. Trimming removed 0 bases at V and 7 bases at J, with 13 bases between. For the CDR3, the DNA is TGCGCCAGCAGCTTGGACCAGACTAGGTGGACCCAGTACTTC. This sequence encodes CASSLDQTRWTQYF. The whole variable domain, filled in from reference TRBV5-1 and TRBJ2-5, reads KAGVTQTPRYLIKTRGQQVTLSCSPISGHRSVSWYQQTPGQGLQFLFEYFSETQRNKGNFPGRFSGRQFSNSRSEMNVSTLELGDSALYLCASSLDQTRWTQYFGPGTRLLVL.

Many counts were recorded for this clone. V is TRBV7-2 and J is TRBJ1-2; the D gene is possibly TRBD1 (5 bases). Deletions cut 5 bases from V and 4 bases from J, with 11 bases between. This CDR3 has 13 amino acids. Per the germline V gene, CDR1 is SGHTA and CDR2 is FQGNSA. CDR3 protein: CASSTRDTYGYTF. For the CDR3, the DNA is TGTGCCAGCAGCACCAGGGATACCTATGGCTACACCTTC.